The 8 T cell receptor beta chains given below trace back to one sample, sequenced in a study of cytomegalovirus exposure and HLA in healthy donors. 13 Jbeta primers and 60 Vbeta primers were used for the PCR. The data were produced by immunoSEQ multiplex PCR, yet TCRdb's version contains in-frame clones alone and is incomplete. The repertoire holds about 210,000 clones, with approximately 78% as singletons. What was sequenced was PBMCs. The source is a boy aged 5 to 17 in good health and CMV-seronegative.

As concerns this clone: The junction and the germline gene differ at one end; a read error may be behind it. V is TRBV7-9 and J is TRBJ2-7; unclear D gene. The CDR3 sequence is 17 residues long. Germline CDR1 SEHNR, CDR2 FQNEAQ (reference sequence). For the CDR3, the DNA is TGTTCCAGCAGCTTAAAACATGGGCTGGCCCAGGCCTACGAGCAGTACTTC. It codes for CSSSLKHGLAQAYEQYF.

Only a few counts were recorded for this clone. Here the CDR3 DNA reads TGTGCCAGCAGCAAGTATCTCGGTAATTCACCCCTCCACTTT. Translating it yields CASSKYLGNSPLHF. The chain has TRBV21-1 and TRBJ1-6. TRBV21-1 is tagged as a pseudogene. The CDR3 is made up of 14 amino acids.

DNA for the CDR3: TGTGCCAGCAGCCCGGGACTAGCCGTATGGGAGACCCAGTACTTC. This gives the protein CASSPGLAVWETQYF. The gene calls are TRBV11-2 and TRBJ2-5, with TRBD2 identical over 9 bases. Germline trimming cut 5 bases from V and 5 bases from J; bases unmatched to any gene: 9. Germline V gives CDR1 SGHAT, CDR2 FQNNGV. CDR3 length equals 15 residues.

The chain is built from TRBV30 and TRBJ2-2; D is uncertain. The CDR3 is 11 residues long. From germline, CDR1 is GTSNPN and CDR2 SVGIG (reference sequence). Trimming stripped 2 bases from V and 6 bases from J, with 4 bases between. CDR3 sequence reads: CAWSPAGELFF. As DNA, the CDR3 is TGTGCCTGGAGTCCAGCCGGGGAGCTGTTTTTT. Supplemented by reference TRBV30 and TRBJ2-2, the full variable domain reads SQTIHQWPATLVQPVGSPLSLECTVEGTSNPNLYWYRQAAGRGLQLLFYSVGIGQISSEVPQNLSASRPQDRQFILSSKKLLLSDSGFYLCAWSPAGELFFGEGSRLTVL.

In DNA, the CDR3 is TGTGCCAGCAGCCACGTGCGCGGGGTGGACACTGAAGCTTTCTTT. This encodes CASSHVRGVDTEAFF. V and J are TRBV5-4 and TRBJ1-1; D unresolved. Germline V CDR1 and CDR2: SGHNT, YYREEE (reference sequence). V was trimmed by 4 bases and J by 3 bases, leaving 16 bases between them. The CDR3 contains 15 residues.

V is TRBV19 and J is TRBJ2-2; 8 bases match TRBD1. The CDR3 consists of 14 residues. V gave up 9 bases and J gave up 3 bases; unmatched junction bases: 6. Germline CDR1 reads LNHDA; CDR2 reads SQIVND (reference sequence). CDR3 coding DNA: TGTGCCAGCCGGGAGACAGGGGACACCGGGGAGCTGTTTTTT. It yields the protein CASRETGDTGELFF.

The chain recombines TRBV28 with TRBJ1-2; D not certain. This CDR3 comprises 13 residues. CDR1 is MDHEN, CDR2 SYDVKM, per germline. V was trimmed by 3 bases and J by 4 bases, leaving 9 bases between them. The CDR3 DNA is TGTGCCAGCAGTTTTGGGCGTAGCTATGGCTACACCTTC. Protein: CASSFGRSYGYTF.

V is TRBV4-1 and J is TRBJ1-2; D is uncertain. Trimming took off 7 bases at V and 0 bases at J, with 18 bases between the two ends. The germline V gene encodes CDR1 MGHRA and CDR2 YSYEKL. The CDR3 sequence is 16 residues long. CDR3 DNA sequence: TGCGCCAGCACGTCGAGTATCTTAGTCGCTAACTATGGCTACACCTTC. This gives the protein CASTSSILVANYGYTF.